The 18 T cell receptor beta chains below all came from one sample that was sequenced in a study of shared clonotypes between healthy human individuals. Cells designated naive CD8 were CD45RO-negative and were positively selected for CCR7, with terminally differentiated effector memory CD45RA+ cells excluded. Produced via immunoSEQ multiplex PCR; TCRdb's table is partial and in-frame only. The data contain about 2 million clones, approximately 94% of them singletons. Sample: naive CD8+ T cells sorted from blood. Every receptor here comes from a man aged 18 to 30 in good health.

V gene TRBV6-1 combines with J gene TRBJ1-2; TRBD1 agrees at 8 bases. Germline V gene data show CDR1 as MNHNS and CDR2 as SASEGT. V lost 1 base to trimming and J lost 4 bases; unmatched junction nucleotides: 5. The CDR3 totals 15 residues. In DNA form, the CDR3 reads TGTGCCAGCAGTGAAGTAAACAGGGGGGTCTATGGCTACACCTTC. Its protein is CASSEVNRGVYGYTF.

The chain has TRBV7-9 and TRBJ2-2, with D perhaps matching TRBD1 (6 bases). The V end was cut by 5 bases, the J end by 3 bases, with 13 bases between. Germline values: CDR1 SEHNR, CDR2 FQNEAQ (reference sequence). The CDR3 has 15 amino acids. Here the CDR3 reads CASSPRQADTGELFF. DNA for the CDR3: TGTGCCAGCAGCCCAAGACAGGCGGACACCGGGGAGCTGTTTTTT.

The gene calls are TRBV6-5 and TRBJ2-7; TRBD2 agrees at 11 bases. The CDR3 has 15 residues. Germline values: CDR1 MNHEY, CDR2 SVGAGI. Trimming removed 8 bases from V and 3 bases from J; junction bases left unmatched: 9. The CDR3 sequence: CASCSGTSGFYEQYF. CDR3 nucleotides: TGTGCCAGCTGCTCCGGGACTAGCGGCTTCTACGAGCAGTACTTC.

The chain has TRBV7-9 and TRBJ2-7; 8 nucleotides match TRBD1. After removal of 5 bases from V and 4 bases from J, the junction contained 10 bases not matched to a gene. Germline CDR1 reads SEHNR; CDR2 reads FQNEAQ (reference sequence). The CDR3 length is 15 residues. CDR3 sequence: CASSPRTGKAYEQYF. CDR3 DNA sequence: TGTGCCAGCAGCCCACGGACAGGGAAGGCGTACGAGCAGTACTTC.

The rearrangement links TRBV6-5 to TRBJ1-5; D may be TRBD1 (5 bases). Trimming took 0 bases from V and 9 from J, leaving 15 bases between them. The CDR3 has 15 amino acids. Germline CDR1 MNHEY, CDR2 SVGAGI. CDR3 sequence reads: CASSYSAGGLWPQHF. The CDR3 DNA reads as TGTGCCAGCAGTTACTCTGCGGGGGGTTTGTGGCCCCAGCATTTT.

The chain links TRBV7-6 to TRBJ2-7; TRBD2 aligns across 13 bases. V lost 5 bases and J lost 5; bases outside the gene matches: 3. Per germline, CDR1 SGHVS and CDR2 FNYEAQ. The CDR3 is made up of 14 amino acids. The CDR3, as DNA: TGTGCCAGCAGCGAGGGACTAGCGGGGCACGAGCAGTACTTC. As protein: CASSEGLAGHEQYF.

With respect to this clone: This sample includes further DNA sequences coding for the same CDR3. V and J are TRBV5-6 and TRBJ1-3; weak D call: TRBD1 (5 bases). The CDR3 totals 14 residues. Germline CDR1 is SGHDT and CDR2 is YYEEEE. V lost 0 bases to trimming and J lost 2 bases, with 6 bases between them. The chain's CDR3 is CASSLEGTGNTIYF. The CDR3 DNA reads as TGTGCCAGCAGCTTGGAGGGGACTGGAAACACCATATATTTT.

The chain links TRBV27 to TRBJ2-7, with 13 bases matching TRBD2. V lost 3 bases, J lost 4 bases, and 9 bases stayed unmatched. Germline V CDR1 and CDR2: MNHEY, SMNVEV (reference sequence). CDR3 length: 17 residues. This chain's CDR3 is CASSLGVPLAGGYEQYF. As DNA, the CDR3 is TGTGCCAGCAGTTTGGGTGTCCCACTAGCGGGAGGGTACGAGCAGTACTTC.

The chain has TRBV7-9 and TRBJ2-1; 10 bases are a match to TRBD2. CDR1 and CDR2 (germline): SEHNR, FQNEAQ (reference sequence). V trimming: 5 bases; J trimming: 6 bases; junction bases outside the gene matches: 10. The CDR3 loop spans 16 amino acids. The CDR3 nucleotides read TGTGCCAGCAGCCCACGATGGGGACTAGCGACCAATGAGCAGTTCTTC. It is translated as CASSPRWGLATNEQFF. Based on the CDR3 plus reference TRBV7-9 and TRBJ2-1, the full variable domain is DTGVSQNPRHKITKRGQNVTFRCDPISEHNRLYWYRQTLGQGPEFLTYFQNEAQLEKSRLLSDRFSAERPKGSFSTLEIQRTEQGDSAMYLCASSPRWGLATNEQFFGPGTRLTVL.

This clone was observed a few times. This sequence joins TRBV4-1 and TRBJ2-5; D is ambiguous. Matching the DNA end better, TRBJ2-7 makes the J call doubtful. The CDR3 sequence is 16 residues long. The germline V gene has CDR1 MGHRA and CDR2 YSYEKL. CDR3 in DNA: TGCGCCAGCAGCCGCCGAGAGTGGTATAGGGCCGACGAGCAGTACTTC. It encodes CASSRREWYRADEQYF.

This clone appeared once. J is TRBJ2-7 and V is TRBV11-2; 8 bases match TRBD2. The germline V gene encodes CDR1 SGHAT and CDR2 FQNNGV. V trimming: 5 bases; J trimming: 2 bases; junction bases outside the gene matches: 8. CDR3 length: 15 amino acids. CDR3 in DNA: TGTGCCAGCAGCCGGGGAGCGGGAGCGGCCTACGAGCAGTACTTC. It specifies CASSRGAGAAYEQYF. Together with reference TRBV11-2 and TRBJ2-7, the CDR3 gives the full variable domain: EAGVAQSPRYKIIEKRQSVAFWCNPISGHATLYWYQQILGQGPKLLIQFQNNGVVDDSQLPKDRFSAERLKGVDSTLKIQPAKLEDSAVYLCASSRGAGAAYEQYFGPGTRLTVT.

The chain links TRBV7-8 to TRBJ2-1; TRBD1 or TRBD2 may be the D gene (6 bases each). From germline, CDR1 is SGHVS and CDR2 FQNEAQ. The CDR3 totals 14 residues. V lost 5 bases, J lost 8 bases, and 16 bases lay in between. The CDR3 spells CASSGGAGVDEQFF. The CDR3 DNA sequence: TGTGCCAGCAGCGGAGGGGCAGGGGTGGATGAGCAGTTCTTC.

J is TRBJ2-5 and V is TRBV25-1; D remains ambiguous. Germline V lookup: CDR1 MGHDK, CDR2 SYGVNS. Trimming removed 3 bases from V and 2 bases from J, with 7 bases in between. There are 13 residues in the CDR3. The CDR3 DNA sequence: TGTGCCAGCAGTGAGGCAGAACAAGAGACCCAGTACTTC. It codes for CASSEAEQETQYF.

This clone was detected a few times. The chain uses TRBV6-1 and TRBJ2-2; possibly TRBD1 for D (5 bases). Germline V lookup: CDR1 MNHNS, CDR2 SASEGT. V gave up 3 bases and J gave up 4 bases, with 9 bases separating them. CDR3 length: 14 residues. In DNA, the CDR3 is TGTGCCAGCAGTGAGAGGACAATCACCGGGGAGCTGTTTTTT. It encodes CASSERTITGELFF.

The chain carries TRBV28 and TRBJ2-5; tentative D call: TRBD2 (6 bases). This CDR3 spans 16 amino acids. From germline, CDR1 is MDHEN and CDR2 SYDVKM. Deletions cut 6 bases from V and 5 bases from J, with 22 bases between. CDR3 sequence reads: CASSLYLWGEAETQYF. The CDR3 DNA reads as TGTGCCAGCAGCCTCTACTTGTGGGGGGAAGCGGAGACCCAGTACTTC. Filled out from reference TRBV28 and TRBJ2-5, the complete variable domain reads DVKVTQSSRYLVKRTGEKVFLECVQDMDHENMFWYRQDPGLGLRLIYFSYDVKMKEKGDIPEGYSVSREKKERFSLILESASTNQTSMYLCASSLYLWGEAETQYFGPGTRLLVL.

The chain employs TRBV4-3 and TRBJ2-1; 11 nucleotides match TRBD2. Trimming took 3 bases from V and 4 from J; bases not matched to a gene: 5. CDR1 LGHNA and CDR2 YSLEER come from the germline V gene. CDR3 length: 16 amino acids. This CDR3 reads CASSQSGLAVYNEQFF. CDR3 nucleotide sequence: TGCGCCAGCAGCCAGTCGGGACTAGCGGTATACAATGAGCAGTTCTTC.

The chain combines TRBV6-5 with TRBJ2-1; D not resolved. The ends were cut back, 0 bases at V and 5 bases at J, with 11 bases in the middle. This CDR3 has 15 amino acids. Germline CDR1 MNHEY, CDR2 SVGAGI. The CDR3 sequence is CASSYSVAENNEQFF. The DNA for the CDR3 is TGTGCCAGCAGTTACTCGGTAGCAGAGAACAATGAGCAGTTCTTC.

The rearrangement links TRBV28 to TRBJ1-4; D is undetermined. CDR3 size: 18 residues. Trimming shortened V by 3 bases and J by 4 bases, and 21 bases separated the two germline ends. Germline V CDR1 and CDR2: MDHEN, SYDVKM. CDR3 coding DNA: TGTGCCAGCAGTTTCCATGTAGACCCGGAAATCCTTAATGAAAAACTGTTTTTT. It yields the protein CASSFHVDPEILNEKLFF.